This record concerns one TCR beta chain sequence. Its antigen is unidentified. Any gene name here is a mouse gene name. This sample is drawn from a study of CD8+ T cells in alopecia areata. Regarding the study as a whole: Sharing of TCR sequences between patients (possibly for HLA-related reasons) was less clear than in mice. Normal skin's resident alphabeta T cells are also sequenced in scalp samples.

The study sorted pooled cutaneous lymph node cells by CD4, CD8alpha, NKG2D, NKG2ACE and other markers. Investigators isolated RNA and reverse transcribed it into cDNA to act as the sequencing template. The method was immunoSEQ multiplex PCR; TCRdb's version includes in-frame clones alone and lacks a portion of them. The sample includes approximately 300,000 clones, none of them occurring once. Material for sequencing was CD4+ T cells sorted from a lymph node. The clonotype comes from a C3H/HeJ mouse with alopecia areata. The mice in this strain carry MHC haplotype H2-k.

CDR3 protein: CAWSPLLTGSAETLYF. Partial CDR3 DNA: TGTGCCTGGAGTCCCCTTCTGACAGGTAGTGCAGAA. The chain employs TRBV31 and TRBJ2-3, with D maybe TRBD1 (6 bases). The CDR3 extends 4 residues past the end of the read, so its final part is completed from the germline J gene. The germline V gene has CDR1 GKSSPN and CDR2 SITVG. This CDR3 comprises 16 residues. Trimming cost V 1 base and J 0 bases, with 14 bases left between them.